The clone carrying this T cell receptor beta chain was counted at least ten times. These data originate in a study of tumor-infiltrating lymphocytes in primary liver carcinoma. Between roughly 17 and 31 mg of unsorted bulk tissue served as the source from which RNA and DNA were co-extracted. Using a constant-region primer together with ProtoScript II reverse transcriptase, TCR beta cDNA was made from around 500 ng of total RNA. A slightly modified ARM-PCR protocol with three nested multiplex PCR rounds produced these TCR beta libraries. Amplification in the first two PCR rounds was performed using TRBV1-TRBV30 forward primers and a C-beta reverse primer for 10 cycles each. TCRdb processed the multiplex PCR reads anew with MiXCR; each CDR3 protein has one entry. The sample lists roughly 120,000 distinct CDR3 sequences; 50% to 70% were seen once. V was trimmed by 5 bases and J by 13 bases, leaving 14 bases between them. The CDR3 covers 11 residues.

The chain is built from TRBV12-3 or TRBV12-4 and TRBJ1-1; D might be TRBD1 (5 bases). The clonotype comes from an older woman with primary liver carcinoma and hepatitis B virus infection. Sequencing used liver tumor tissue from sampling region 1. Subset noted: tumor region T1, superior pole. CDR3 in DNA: TGTGCCAGCAGTCTTGCAGGGAGGGTTTTCTTT. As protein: CASSLAGRVFF.